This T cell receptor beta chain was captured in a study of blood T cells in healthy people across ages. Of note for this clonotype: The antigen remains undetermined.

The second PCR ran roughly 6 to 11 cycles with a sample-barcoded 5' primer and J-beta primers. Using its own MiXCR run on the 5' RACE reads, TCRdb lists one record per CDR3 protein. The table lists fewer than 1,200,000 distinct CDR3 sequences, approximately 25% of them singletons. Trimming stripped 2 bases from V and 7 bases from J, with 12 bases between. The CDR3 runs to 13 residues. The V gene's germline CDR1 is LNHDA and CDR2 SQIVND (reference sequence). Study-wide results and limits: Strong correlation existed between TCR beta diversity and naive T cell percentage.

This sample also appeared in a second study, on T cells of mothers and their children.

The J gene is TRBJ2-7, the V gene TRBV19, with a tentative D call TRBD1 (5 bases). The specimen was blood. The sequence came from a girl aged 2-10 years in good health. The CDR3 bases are TGTGCCAGTAGTATAAAAGACAGCGATGAGCAGTACTTC. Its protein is CASSIKDSDEQYF.